This T cell receptor (beta chain) was sequenced for a study of CD8 T cells in ankylosing spondylitis. Study-wide results and limits: There was a TCR beta motif, made of fewer than 10 highly homologous variants, that appeared characteristic of ankylosing spondylitis blood.

TCRdb independently ran MiXCR on the 5' RACE reads; one entry per CDR3 protein. The sample consists of some 200,000 distinct CDR3 sequences, around 6.6% of them appearing once. This clonotype was recorded a few times. Its antigen is as yet unknown. The CDR3 loop spans 15 amino acids. In germline, CDR1 is SGDLS, CDR2 YYNGEE. V lost 3 bases to trimming and J lost 7 bases; unmatched junction nucleotides: 9. V is TRBV9 and J is TRBJ1-2, with 10 positions matching TRBD1. The receptor comes from a male donor with ankylosing spondylitis. The sample comprised blood, either unsorted or a sorted T cell fraction (not recorded which). The CDR3 DNA is TGTGCCAGCAGCGGGGCAGGGACAGGGGTAGGTGGCTACACCTTC. Translating gives CASSGAGTGVGGYTF.